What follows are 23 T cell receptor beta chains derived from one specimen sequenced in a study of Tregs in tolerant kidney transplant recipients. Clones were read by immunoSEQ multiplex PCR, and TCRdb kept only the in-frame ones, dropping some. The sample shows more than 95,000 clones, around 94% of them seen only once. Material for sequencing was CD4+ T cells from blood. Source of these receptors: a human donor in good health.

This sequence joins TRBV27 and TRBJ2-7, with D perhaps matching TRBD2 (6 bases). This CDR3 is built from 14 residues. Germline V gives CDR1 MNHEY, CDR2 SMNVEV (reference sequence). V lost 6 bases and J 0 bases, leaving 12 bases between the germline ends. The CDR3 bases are TGTGCCAGCAGGGGACTCGGAACCTCCTACGAGCAGTACTTC. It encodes CASRGLGTSYEQYF.

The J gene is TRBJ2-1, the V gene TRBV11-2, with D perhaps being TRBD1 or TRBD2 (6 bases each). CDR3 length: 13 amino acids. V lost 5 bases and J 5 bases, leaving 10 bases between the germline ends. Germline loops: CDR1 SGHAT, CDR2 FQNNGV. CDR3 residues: CASSGGQNNEQFF. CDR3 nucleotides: TGTGCCAGCAGCGGGGGGCAGAACAATGAGCAGTTCTTC.

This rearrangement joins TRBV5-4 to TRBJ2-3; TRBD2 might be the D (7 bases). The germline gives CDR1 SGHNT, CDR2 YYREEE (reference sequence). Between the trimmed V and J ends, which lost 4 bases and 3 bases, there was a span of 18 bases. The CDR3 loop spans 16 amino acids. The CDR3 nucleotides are TGTGCCAGCAGCCCTGGGGGGGCGGGAGCGACAGATACGCAGTATTTT. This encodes CASSPGGAGATDTQYF.

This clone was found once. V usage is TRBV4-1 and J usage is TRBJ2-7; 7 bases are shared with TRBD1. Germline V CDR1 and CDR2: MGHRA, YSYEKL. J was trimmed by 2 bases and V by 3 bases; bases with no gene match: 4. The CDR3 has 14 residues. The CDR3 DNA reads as TGCGCCAGCAGCCATGGGACAGCAGCCTACGAGCAGTACTTC. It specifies CASSHGTAAYEQYF.

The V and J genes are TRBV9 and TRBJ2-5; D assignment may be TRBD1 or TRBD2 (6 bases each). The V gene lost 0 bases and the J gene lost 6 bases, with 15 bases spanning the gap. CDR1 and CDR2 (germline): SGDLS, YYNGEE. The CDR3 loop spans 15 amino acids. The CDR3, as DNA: TGTGCCAGCAGCGTAGGCACGGGGGCGATACAGACCCAGTACTTC. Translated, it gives CASSVGTGAIQTQYF.

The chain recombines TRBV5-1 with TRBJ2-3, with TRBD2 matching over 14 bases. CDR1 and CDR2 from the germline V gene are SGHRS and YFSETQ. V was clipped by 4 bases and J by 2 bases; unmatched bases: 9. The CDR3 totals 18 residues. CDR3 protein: CASSAGGLAGGLTDTQYF. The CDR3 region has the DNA TGCGCCAGCAGCGCTGGTGGACTAGCGGGAGGACTCACAGATACGCAGTATTTT.

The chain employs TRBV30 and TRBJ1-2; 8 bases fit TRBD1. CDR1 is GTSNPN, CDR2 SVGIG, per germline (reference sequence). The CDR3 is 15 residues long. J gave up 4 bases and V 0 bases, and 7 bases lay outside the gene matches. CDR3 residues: CAWSVKGTGIYGYTF. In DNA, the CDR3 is TGTGCCTGGAGTGTAAAGGGGACAGGCATCTATGGCTACACCTTC. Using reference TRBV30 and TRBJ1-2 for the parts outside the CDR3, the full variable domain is SQTIHQWPATLVQPVGSPLSLECTVEGTSNPNLYWYRQAAGRGLQLLFYSVGIGQISSEVPQNLSASRPQDRQFILSSKKLLLSDSGFYLCAWSVKGTGIYGYTFGSGTRLTVV.

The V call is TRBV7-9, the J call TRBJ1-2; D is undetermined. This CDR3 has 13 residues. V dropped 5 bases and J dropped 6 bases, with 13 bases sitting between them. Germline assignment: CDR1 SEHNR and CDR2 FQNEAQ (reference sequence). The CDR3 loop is CASSPLRPHGYTF. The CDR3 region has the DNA TGTGCCAGCAGCCCCCTCCGGCCCCATGGCTACACCTTC. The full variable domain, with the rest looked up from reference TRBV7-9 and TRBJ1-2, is DTGVSQNPRHKITKRGQNVTFRCDPISEHNRLYWYRQTLGQGPEFLTYFQNEAQLEKSRLLSDRFSAERPKGSFSTLEIQRTEQGDSAMYLCASSPLRPHGYTFGSGTRLTVV.

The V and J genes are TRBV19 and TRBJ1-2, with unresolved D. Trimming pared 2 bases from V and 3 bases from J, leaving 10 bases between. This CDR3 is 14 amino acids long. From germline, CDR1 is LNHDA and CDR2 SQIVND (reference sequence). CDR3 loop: CASSIRTSDYGYTF. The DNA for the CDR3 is TGTGCCAGTAGTATACGTACATCGGACTATGGCTACACCTTC.

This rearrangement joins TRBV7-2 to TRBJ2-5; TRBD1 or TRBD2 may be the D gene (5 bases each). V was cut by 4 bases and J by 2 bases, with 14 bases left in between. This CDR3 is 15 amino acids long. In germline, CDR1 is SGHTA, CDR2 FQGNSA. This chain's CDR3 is CASSYLGPGQETQYF. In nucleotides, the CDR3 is TGTGCCAGCAGCTACTTGGGACCTGGACAAGAGACCCAGTACTTC. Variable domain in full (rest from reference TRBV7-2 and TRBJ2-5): GAGVSQSPSNKVTEKGKDVELRCDPISGHTALYWYRQSLGQGLEFLIYFQGNSAPDKSGLPSDRFSAERTGGSVSTLTIQRTQQEDSAVYLCASSYLGPGQETQYFGPGTRLLVL.

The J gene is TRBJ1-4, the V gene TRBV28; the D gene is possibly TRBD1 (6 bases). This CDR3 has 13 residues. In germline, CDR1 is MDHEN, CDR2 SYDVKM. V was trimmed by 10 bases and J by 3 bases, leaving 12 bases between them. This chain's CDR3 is CATRWGPNEKLFF. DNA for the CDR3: TGTGCCACCCGGTGGGGGCCTAATGAAAAACTGTTTTTT. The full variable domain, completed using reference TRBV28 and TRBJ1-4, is DVKVTQSSRYLVKRTGEKVFLECVQDMDHENMFWYRQDPGLGLRLIYFSYDVKMKEKGDIPEGYSVSREKKERFSLILESASTNQTSMYLCATRWGPNEKLFFGSGTQLSVL.

The CDR3 loop reads CASSLGRAKQETQYF. CDR3 coding DNA: TGTGCCAGCAGCTTAGGACGGGCCAAGCAAGAGACCCAGTACTTC. The rearrangement uses TRBV11-2 and TRBJ2-5; D is uncertain. Germline CDR1 and CDR2: SGHAT and FQNNGV. With 1 base removed from V and 2 bases from J, the gap between germline ends came to 11 bases. This CDR3 spans 15 amino acids.

CDR3 DNA sequence: TGTGCCAGCAGCTTCGGACTGCACGAGCAGTACTTC. Protein: CASSFGLHEQYF. The chain is built from TRBV11-2 and TRBJ2-7; D perhaps matches TRBD2 (5 bases). The germline V gene has CDR1 SGHAT and CDR2 FQNNGV. The CDR3 loop spans 12 amino acids. Deletions cut 3 bases from V and 5 bases from J, with 8 bases between.

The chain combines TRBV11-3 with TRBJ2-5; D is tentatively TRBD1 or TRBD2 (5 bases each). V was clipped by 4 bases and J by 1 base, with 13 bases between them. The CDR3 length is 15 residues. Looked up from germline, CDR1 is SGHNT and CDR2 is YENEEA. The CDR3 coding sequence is TGTGCCAGCAGCTCCGGCCCGGGACCCCAAGAGACCCAGTACTTC. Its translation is CASSSGPGPQETQYF.

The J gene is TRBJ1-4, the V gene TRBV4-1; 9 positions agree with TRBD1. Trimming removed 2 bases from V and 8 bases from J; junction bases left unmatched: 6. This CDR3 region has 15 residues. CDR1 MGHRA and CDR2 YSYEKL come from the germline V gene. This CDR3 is CASSQRTGVEEKLFF. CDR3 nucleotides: TGCGCCAGCAGCCAACGGACAGGGGTTGAGGAAAAACTGTTTTTT.

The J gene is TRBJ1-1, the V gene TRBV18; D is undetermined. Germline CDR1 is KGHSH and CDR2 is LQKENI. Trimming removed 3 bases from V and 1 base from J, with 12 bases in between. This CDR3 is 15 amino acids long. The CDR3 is CASSPGRVGNTEAFF. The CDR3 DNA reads TGTGCCAGCTCACCCGGTCGGGTCGGGAACACTGAAGCTTTCTTT. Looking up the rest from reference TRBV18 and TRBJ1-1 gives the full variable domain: NAGVMQNPRHLVRRRGQEARLRCSPMKGHSHVYWYRQLPEEGLKFMVYLQKENIIDESGMPKERFSAEFPKEGPSILRIQQVVRGDSAAYFCASSPGRVGNTEAFFGQGTRLTVV.

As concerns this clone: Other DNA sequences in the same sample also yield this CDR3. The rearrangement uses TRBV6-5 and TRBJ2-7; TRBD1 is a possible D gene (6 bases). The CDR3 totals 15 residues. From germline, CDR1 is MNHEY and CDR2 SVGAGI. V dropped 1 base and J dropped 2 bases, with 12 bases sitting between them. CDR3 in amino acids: CASSYLGQRAYEQYF. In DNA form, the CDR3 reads TGTGCCAGCAGTTACTTAGGACAGCGTGCCTACGAGCAGTACTTC.

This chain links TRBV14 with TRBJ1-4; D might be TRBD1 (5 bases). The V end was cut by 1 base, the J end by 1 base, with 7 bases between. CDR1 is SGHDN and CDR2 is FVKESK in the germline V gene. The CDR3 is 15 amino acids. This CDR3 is CASSQGGVTNEKLFF. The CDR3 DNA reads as TGTGCCAGCAGCCAAGGGGGGGTAACTAATGAAAAACTGTTTTTT.

CDR3 region: CASSLVLGTVNSPLHF. The CDR3 nucleotides read TGTGCCAGCAGCTTAGTCCTCGGGACAGTAAATTCACCCCTCCACTTT. The rearrangement links TRBV11-2 to TRBJ1-6; 7 nucleotides align to TRBD1. Germline trimming cut 1 base from V and 7 bases from J; bases unmatched to any gene: 7. The V gene's germline CDR1 is SGHAT and CDR2 FQNNGV. CDR3 size: 16 residues.

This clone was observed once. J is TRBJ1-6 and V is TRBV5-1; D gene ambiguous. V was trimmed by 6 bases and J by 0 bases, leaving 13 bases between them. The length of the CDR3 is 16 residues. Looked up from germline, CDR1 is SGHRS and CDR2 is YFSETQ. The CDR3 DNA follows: TGCGCCAGCACGCCTACCGGGAGCTCCTATAATTCACCCCTCCACTTT. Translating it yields CASTPTGSSYNSPLHF.

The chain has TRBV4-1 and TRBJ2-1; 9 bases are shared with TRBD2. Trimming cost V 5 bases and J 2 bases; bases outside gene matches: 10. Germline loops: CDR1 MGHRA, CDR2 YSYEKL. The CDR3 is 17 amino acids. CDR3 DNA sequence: TGCGCCAGCAGCGAATACGGACTAGCGACTCCCTACAATGAGCAGTTCTTC. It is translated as CASSEYGLATPYNEQFF.

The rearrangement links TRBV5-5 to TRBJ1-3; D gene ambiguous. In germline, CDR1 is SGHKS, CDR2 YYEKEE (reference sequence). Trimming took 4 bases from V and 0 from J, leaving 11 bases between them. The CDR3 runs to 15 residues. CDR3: CASSSGQSSGNTIYF. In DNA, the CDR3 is TGTGCCAGCAGCAGTGGTCAGAGCTCTGGAAACACCATATATTTT.

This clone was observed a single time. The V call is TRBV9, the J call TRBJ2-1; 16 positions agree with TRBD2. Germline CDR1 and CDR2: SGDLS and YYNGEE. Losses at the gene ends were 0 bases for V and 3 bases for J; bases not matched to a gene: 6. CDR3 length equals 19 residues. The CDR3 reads CASSVGGLAGGNIYNEQFF. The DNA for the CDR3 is TGTGCCAGCAGCGTAGGGGGACTAGCGGGAGGGAATATCTACAATGAGCAGTTCTTC.